These T cell receptor beta chains were read from a single sample in a study of response to subunit inactivated influenza vaccine. TCRdb re-analysed the RT-PCR reads in MiXCR, keeping a single row per CDR3 protein. The data contain approximately 300,000 distinct CDR3 sequences, around 22% of them singletons. This material consisted of PBMCs from blood, taken around 22 months after vaccination. The source is a man in his fifties or sixties who received an inactivated influenza vaccine. CDR3s include the opening cysteine and the closing phenylalanine or tryptophan. Fields, in order: D gene, J gene, V gene, CDR3 length, clone size, CDR3 protein, CDR3 DNA. A D gene is named only where the DNA matches it firmly. For some rows the clone size is stated as once, few or many, or as a class when expanded; others skip it.

d_call: -
j_call: TRBJ1-2
v_call: TRBV7-8
cdr3_length: 12
clone_size: many
cdr3_aa: CASSLQGYGYTF
cdr3_nt: TGTGCCAGCAGCTTGCAGGGGTATGGCTACACCTTC

d_call: -
j_call: TRBJ1-2
v_call: TRBV9
cdr3_length: 13
clone_size: few
cdr3_aa: CASSVEQNYGYTF
cdr3_nt: TGTGCCAGCAGCGTAGAACAGAACTATGGCTACACCTTC

d_call: TRBD1
j_call: TRBJ1-1
v_call: TRBV18
cdr3_length: 14
clone_size: -
cdr3_aa: CASSPTGMDTEAFF
cdr3_nt: TGTGCCAGCTCACCGACAGGGATGGACACTGAAGCTTTCTTT

d_call: -
j_call: TRBJ2-7
v_call: TRBV19
cdr3_length: 15
clone_size: -
cdr3_aa: CASSMVTAGPGEQYF
cdr3_nt: TGTGCCAGTAGTATGGTAACGGCGGGTCCCGGCGAGCAGTACTTC

d_call: -
j_call: TRBJ1-5
v_call: TRBV19
cdr3_length: 17
clone_size: few
cdr3_aa: CASTPTQGRVGNQPQHF
cdr3_nt: TGTGCCAGTACTCCCACTCAGGGGAGGGTGGGCAATCAGCCCCAGCATTTT

d_call: -
j_call: TRBJ1-2
v_call: TRBV7-2
cdr3_length: 15
clone_size: many
cdr3_aa: CASSLEAITNYGYTF
cdr3_nt: TGTGCCAGCAGCTTAGAGGCCATCACTAACTATGGCTACACCTTC

d_call: TRBD1
j_call: TRBJ1-2
v_call: TRBV28
cdr3_length: 15
clone_size: few
cdr3_aa: CASSSRTGMHYGYTF
cdr3_nt: TGTGCCAGCAGTTCCCGGACAGGAATGCACTATGGCTACACCTTC

d_call: -
j_call: TRBJ1-1
v_call: TRBV4-2
cdr3_length: 15
clone_size: -
cdr3_aa: CASGQDDRPYTEAFF
cdr3_nt: TGTGCCAGCGGCCAAGATGACCGTCCCTACACTGAAGCTTTCTTT

d_call: -
j_call: TRBJ2-3
v_call: TRBV29-1
cdr3_length: 12
clone_size: -
cdr3_aa: CSVEDHGTSQYF
cdr3_nt: TGCAGCGTTGAAGACCATGGGACTTCGCAGTATTTT

d_call: -
j_call: TRBJ2-1
v_call: TRBV10-3
cdr3_length: 15
clone_size: few
cdr3_aa: CAISDPGLENNEQFF
cdr3_nt: TGTGCCATCAGTGACCCGGGACTGGAAAACAATGAGCAGTTCTTC

d_call: -
j_call: TRBJ1-1
v_call: TRBV5-1
cdr3_length: 16
clone_size: few
cdr3_aa: CASSLIRSGPNTEAFF
cdr3_nt: TGCGCCAGCAGCTTGATTCGGTCAGGGCCGAACACTGAAGCTTTCTTT

d_call: -
j_call: TRBJ2-6
v_call: TRBV11-2
cdr3_length: 16
clone_size: -
cdr3_aa: CASSSLRRTGANVLTF
cdr3_nt: TGTGCCAGCAGCTCCCTGCGCCGTACTGGGGCCAACGTCCTGACTTTC

d_call: TRBD2
j_call: TRBJ2-1
v_call: TRBV20-1
cdr3_length: 13
clone_size: -
cdr3_aa: CSFSGTSENEQFF
cdr3_nt: TGCAGTTTCTCGGGGACTAGTGAAAATGAGCAGTTCTTC

d_call: -
j_call: TRBJ1-1
v_call: TRBV4-3
cdr3_length: 14
clone_size: -
cdr3_aa: CASSQDEGLGEAFF
cdr3_nt: TGCGCCAGCAGCCAAGATGAGGGATTGGGTGAAGCTTTCTTT

d_call: TRBD2
j_call: TRBJ2-7
v_call: TRBV28
cdr3_length: 16
clone_size: -
cdr3_aa: CASSLFTGGSSYEQYF
cdr3_nt: TGTGCCAGCAGTTTATTTACGGGGGGGAGCTCCTACGAGCAGTACTTC

d_call: -
j_call: TRBJ2-3
v_call: TRBV12-3/TRBV12-4
cdr3_length: 14
clone_size: few
cdr3_aa: CASSLGGNTDTQYF
cdr3_nt: TGTGCCAGCAGTTTGGGCGGTAACACAGATACGCAGTATTTT

d_call: -
j_call: TRBJ2-1
v_call: TRBV12-3/TRBV12-4
cdr3_length: 16
clone_size: -
cdr3_aa: CASSLRQQPAYNEQFF
cdr3_nt: TGTGCCAGCAGTTTGAGGCAGCAACCCGCCTACAATGAGCAGTTCTTC

d_call: TRBD1
j_call: TRBJ2-7
v_call: TRBV7-9
cdr3_length: 15
clone_size: -
cdr3_aa: CASSLVGQVNYEQYF
cdr3_nt: TGTGCCAGCAGCTTAGTAGGACAGGTGAACTACGAGCAGTACTTC

d_call: -
j_call: TRBJ2-7
v_call: TRBV7-9
cdr3_length: 16
clone_size: -
cdr3_aa: CASSPLVGASPYEQYF
cdr3_nt: TGTGCCAGCAGCCCCCTTGTGGGGGCATCCCCCTACGAGCAGTACTTC

d_call: -
j_call: TRBJ1-2
v_call: TRBV6-5
cdr3_length: 13
clone_size: many
cdr3_aa: CASSYSAWKGYTF
cdr3_nt: TGTGCCAGCAGTTACTCCGCGTGGAAAGGCTACACCTTC

d_call: TRBD1
j_call: TRBJ1-1
v_call: TRBV5-1
cdr3_length: 16
clone_size: many
cdr3_aa: CASSLTPDRANTEAFF
cdr3_nt: TGCGCCAGCAGCTTGACCCCTGACAGGGCGAACACTGAAGCTTTCTTT

d_call: -
j_call: TRBJ1-3
v_call: TRBV28
cdr3_length: 16
clone_size: -
cdr3_aa: CASSLKGWASGNTIYF
cdr3_nt: TGTGCCAGCAGTTTAAAGGGGTGGGCCTCTGGAAACACCATATATTTT

d_call: TRBD2
j_call: TRBJ2-1
v_call: TRBV4-2
cdr3_length: 19
clone_size: few
cdr3_aa: CASSQPGLAGVKRYNEQFF
cdr3_nt: TGTGCCAGCAGCCAACCGGGACTAGCGGGAGTAAAACGGTACAATGAGCAGTTCTTC

d_call: -
j_call: TRBJ1-1
v_call: TRBV4-3
cdr3_length: 14
clone_size: many
cdr3_aa: CASSQEGGHTEAFF
cdr3_nt: TGCGCCAGCAGCCAAGAGGGGGGGCACACTGAAGCTTTCTTT

d_call: -
j_call: TRBJ1-3
v_call: TRBV7-2
cdr3_length: 14
clone_size: many
cdr3_aa: CASSLDSSGNTIYF
cdr3_nt: TGTGCCAGCAGCCTAGACAGCTCTGGAAACACCATATATTTT

d_call: TRBD1
j_call: TRBJ1-1
v_call: TRBV5-4
cdr3_length: 15
clone_size: -
cdr3_aa: CASSLGTGVNTEAFF
cdr3_nt: TGTGCCAGCAGCTTGGGGACAGGGGTGAACACTGAAGCTTTCTTT

d_call: TRBD1
j_call: TRBJ2-7
v_call: TRBV7-2
cdr3_length: 13
clone_size: -
cdr3_aa: CASSSTGGYEQYF
cdr3_nt: TGTGCCAGCAGCTCAACAGGGGGCTACGAGCAGTACTTC

d_call: -
j_call: TRBJ2-1
v_call: TRBV24-1
cdr3_length: 13
clone_size: -
cdr3_aa: CATSDRGDYEQFF
cdr3_nt: TGTGCCACCAGTGACAGGGGAGACTATGAGCAGTTCTTC

d_call: -
j_call: TRBJ2-3
v_call: TRBV21-1
cdr3_length: 18
clone_size: -
cdr3_aa: CASSKARWLAGNTDTQYF
cdr3_nt: TGTGCCAGCAGCAAAGCAAGGTGGCTAGCGGGGAACACAGATACGCAGTATTTT

d_call: -
j_call: TRBJ1-5
v_call: TRBV20-1
cdr3_length: 16
clone_size: -
cdr3_aa: CSARGRRLGVFQPQHF
cdr3_nt: TGCAGTGCTAGAGGAAGGAGATTAGGGGTTTTTCAGCCCCAGCATTTT

d_call: TRBD1
j_call: TRBJ2-2
v_call: TRBV29-1
cdr3_length: 16
clone_size: -
cdr3_aa: CSVPNAQGAGTGELFF
cdr3_nt: TGCAGCGTCCCAAATGCACAGGGGGCGGGCACCGGGGAGCTGTTTTTT

d_call: TRBD2
j_call: TRBJ2-1
v_call: TRBV7-8
cdr3_length: 18
clone_size: -
cdr3_aa: CASSPRWASGRKRDEQFF
cdr3_nt: TGTGCCAGCAGCCCACGGTGGGCTAGCGGGAGGAAACGGGATGAGCAGTTCTTC

d_call: TRBD2
j_call: TRBJ2-7
v_call: TRBV4-2
cdr3_length: 15
clone_size: few
cdr3_aa: CASSQGTSDSYEQYF
cdr3_nt: TGTGCCAGCAGCCAAGGGACTAGCGACTCCTACGAGCAGTACTTC

d_call: TRBD2
j_call: TRBJ2-3
v_call: TRBV28
cdr3_length: 15
clone_size: few
cdr3_aa: CAIGGTRAVTDTQYF
cdr3_nt: TGTGCCATCGGCGGGACTAGGGCGGTCACAGATACGCAGTATTTT

d_call: TRBD1
j_call: TRBJ1-4
v_call: TRBV20-1
cdr3_length: 13
clone_size: many
cdr3_aa: CSWTQGAEEKLFF
cdr3_nt: TGCAGCTGGACACAGGGGGCAGAAGAAAAACTGTTTTTT

d_call: -
j_call: TRBJ1-2
v_call: TRBV7-9
cdr3_length: 13
clone_size: -
cdr3_aa: CASSLPGGVGYTF
cdr3_nt: TGTGCCAGCAGCCTCCCCGGGGGGGTTGGCTACACCTTC